The entry that follows covers one T cell receptor (beta chain) sequence. The sample comes from a study of T cells expressing NK-cell markers. Study-level background: HCMV serostatus: seven of eight sequenced donors positive, one negative.

The CDR3 runs 13 residues. TCRdb re-called the 5' RACE reads and catalogs CDR3 proteins one per entry, DNA excluded. This sample lists roughly 300,000 distinct CDR3 sequences; its ten largest clones have more than 3.5%. V usage is TRBV12-3 or TRBV12-4 and J usage is TRBJ1-1. The receptor was isolated from a woman aged 18-69 years in good health. Sequenced sample: blood T cells: a sorted CD56 or NKG2C T cell subset, CD4+ or CD8+ T cells, or bulk PBMC T cells (not recorded which). The CDR3 protein is CASSLAGGAEAFF.